The text below deals with one T cell receptor beta chain. What it recognizes is unknown. The data were obtained in a study of cytomegalovirus exposure and HLA in healthy donors. Study results and limitations: The authors enumerated 180 or so TCR beta chains as linked to cytomegalovirus. First-cohort TCR clusters tended to co-occur in the 90 to 150 validation repertoires, a later analysis found.

With 5 bases clipped from V and 2 bases from J, the junction kept 15 bases outside the gene matches. Per the germline V gene, CDR1 is MNHEY and CDR2 is SMNVEV (reference sequence). This CDR3 has 19 residues. Assay: immunoSEQ multiplex PCR; the TCRdb copy retains only in-frame clones and omits some. The sample records around 94,000 clones, over 85% being singletons. The approximately 120-subject validation cohort, separate from the roughly 700-subject first cohort, included the donors. V and J are TRBV27 and TRBJ2-3; TRBD2 agrees at 11 bases. This clonotype originated in a woman aged 18-29 years in good health and CMV-seronegative. Source material: PBMCs. The CDR3 region is CASSISGGDNKAPTDTQYF. Written as DNA, the CDR3 is TGTGCCAGCAGTATTAGCGGGGGGGACAATAAAGCCCCCACAGATACGCAGTATTTT.